The subject of this entry is one T cell receptor beta chain. The authors made TCR beta libraries using UMI-labeled 5' RACE. TCRdb re-called the 5' RACE reads, yielding one record per CDR3 amino acid sequence without DNA. Here the sample table reports 6,500 to 10,000 distinct CDR3 sequences. The V gene's germline CDR1 is SEHNR and CDR2 FQNEAQ (reference sequence). CDR3 length: 13 amino acids. This sample stems from a study of human CD8 memory T cell subsets. The source of this sequence is a human donor in good health. Source material: CD8+ T cells from PBMCs. The chain employs TRBV7-9 and TRBJ2-2. The CDR3 sequence: CASSLGPTGELFF.